This T cell receptor beta chain was found in a study of monozygotic twins with inflammatory bowel disease. Study results and limitations: The data gave no support to a single strong IBD-associated signal or clonotype.

Details on this clonotype: No antigen is known for it.

Germline V CDR1 and CDR2: SGHTA, FQGNSA. CDR3 size: 16 residues. Starting material for each TCR library was roughly 3,300 ng of total RNA. Eight distinct reactions (per sample) were used to make the cDNA. TCRalpha along with TCRbeta cDNA was subjected to two nested PCRs lasting approximately 17 and 9 cycles. From the 5' RACE reads, TCRdb lists one entry per CDR3 protein and no DNA. The specimen's table records nearly 450,000 distinct CDR3 sequences. Sequenced sample: blood. This clonotype was sampled from a human donor with ulcerative colitis or Crohn's disease, or a healthy co-twin of an affected twin (not recorded which). The V and J genes are TRBV7-2 and TRBJ2-2; TCRdb indicates TRBD1, and absent DNA this call remains unverified. The CDR3 here is CASSLLQGADTGELFF.